This T cell receptor (beta chain) came from a study of blood T cell repertoires in COVID-19 (dated by TCRdb to 2018 to 2020). About the study as a whole: Samples from collaborators originated in the United States, Italy and Spain and spanned both the acute and convalescent phases of COVID-19. The prospective study material was composed of cDNA or gDNA derived from T cells, B-cell-depleted T cells, or PBMCs. Subjects who had been exposed to COVID-19, were actively infected with it, or had recovered from it provided the deeply sampled blood TCRbeta repertoires that made up the dataset. The repertoires were released in a freely available public database meant as a resource for research on the immune response to SARS-CoV-2. The samples were drawn from the first 160 participants of the ongoing ImmuneRACE study and from 1,254 subjects provided by 6 global collaborators. The sample metadata nearly always contained a de-identified subject ID, COVID-19 status, age in years and sex. Where HLA class I and class II types were available, the types were taken from metadata supplied by the sample provider, not from assay-based typing.

This clone was detected only once. This receptor's antigen is unknown. Qualities for individual bases were not recorded, and no much larger clone is one base off. TCRbeta CDR3 regions were amplified from genomic DNA by means of the immunoSEQ Assay, a bias-controlled multiplex PCR. From the authors' description of their analysis: Within the assay, amplification of reference gene primers was used to estimate how many nucleated cells each sample contained. Sequence reads were collapsed and filtered to measure the absolute abundance of every unique TCRbeta CDR3 rearrangement. For each sample, productive Simpson clonality was calculated as the square root of Simpson's diversity index across productive rearrangements. TCRdb took over this immuneACCESS table, retaining in-frame rearrangements with V and J assigned. Such tables are incomplete; in checked studies, under half of the missing clones stem from an unresolved V gene, and the remainder is unexplained. D and trimming come from the DNA, and the V and J calls and clone size come from that table. The sample yields fewer than 200,000 clones; 70% to 90% were counted once. Of the sample, around 10% is held by the ten largest clones.

Whole blood was collected in K2EDTA tubes by collaborating institutions according to the institutions' own protocols. For TCRbeta analysis, collaborators shipped samples as frozen whole blood, isolated PBMCs, or DNA extracted from either of those sample types. The CDR3 goes from the cysteine to the phenylalanine over 14 residues. Only the CDR3 region is kept as DNA, spanning 42 bases read in frame from base 1. Sequences MDHEN (CDR1) and SYDVKM (CDR2) are obtained from the germline V gene. V ends up 2 bases short and J 7 bases short, with an unmatched junction base count of 6. The full study reports these points: How much clinical and demographic metadata was included differed by source and by participant, and the metadata was provided uncurated.

This TCR was sampled from a woman of 80 years or more with acute or convalescent COVID-19. The V gene is TRBV28 and the J gene is TRBJ1-1, and 8 bases in between align with TRBD1. Sequencing was carried out using peripheral blood. The CDR3 corresponds to CASSLGDRLIEAFF. DNA sequence: TGTGCCAGCAGTTTAGGGGACAGGCTCATTGAAGCTTTCTTT.